This TCR beta chain was documented in a study of cytomegalovirus exposure and HLA in healthy donors. General study results and limits: The study labeled 170 or so TCR beta chains cytomegalovirus-associated. Excluded were some V segments that proved indistinguishable, including TRBV6-2 and TRBV6-3.

Vbeta (60) and Jbeta (13) primers were used in the PCR. Libraries were prepared by immunoSEQ multiplex PCR; TCRdb keeps only in-frame clonotypes and omits some of them. The table shows more than 85,000 clones, with almost 70% occurring only once. The length of the CDR3 is 16 residues. Trimming cost V 0 bases and J 0 bases, with 10 bases left between them. The germline gives CDR1 SGHRS, CDR2 YFSETQ. The table lists this clone with a few counts. Its antigen is undetermined. In the same sample, other DNA sequences code for this CDR3. Donors had nominal health at sampling but likely had unrecorded immune exposures.

J is TRBJ2-1 and V is TRBV5-1; unclear D gene. This TCR came from a man in his thirties or forties in good health and CMV-seronegative. What was sequenced was PBMCs. The CDR3 protein is CASSLVAGSSYNEQFF. The CDR3, as DNA: TGCGCCAGCAGCTTGGTCGCTGGTAGCTCCTACAATGAGCAGTTCTTC.